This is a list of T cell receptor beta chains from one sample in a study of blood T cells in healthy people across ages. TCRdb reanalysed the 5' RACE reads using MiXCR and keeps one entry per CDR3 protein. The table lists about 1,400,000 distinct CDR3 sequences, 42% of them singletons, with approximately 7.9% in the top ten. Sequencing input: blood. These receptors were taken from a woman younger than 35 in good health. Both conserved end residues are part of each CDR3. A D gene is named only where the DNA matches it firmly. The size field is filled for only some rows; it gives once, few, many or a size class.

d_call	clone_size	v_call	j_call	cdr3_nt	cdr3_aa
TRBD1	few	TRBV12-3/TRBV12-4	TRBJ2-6	TGTGCCAGCAGGCATACAGGGGCTGGGGCCAACGTCCTGACTTTC	CASRHTGAGANVLTF
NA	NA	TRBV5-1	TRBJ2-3	TGCGCCAGCAGGGTCGGTCGGAGCACAGATACGCAGTATTTT	CASRVGRSTDTQYF
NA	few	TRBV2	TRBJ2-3	TGTGCCAGCGCGGTTGCAGATACGCAGTATTTT	CASAVADTQYF
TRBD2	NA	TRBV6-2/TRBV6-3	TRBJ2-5	TGTGCCAGCAGTTACTCTAGCGGGGGGCTCCAAGAGACCCAGTACTTC	CASSYSSGGLQETQYF
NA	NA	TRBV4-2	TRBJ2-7	TGTGCCAGCAGCCTGTCGACTACATCCTACGAGCAGTACTTC	CASSLSTTSYEQYF
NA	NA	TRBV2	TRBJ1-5	TGTGCCAGCAGACTCGAGATTAATCAGCCCCAGCATTTT	CASRLEINQPQHF
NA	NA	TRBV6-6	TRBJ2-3	TGTGCCAGCAGCTGGCTGGGGGTTGGCACAGATACGCAGTATTTT	CASSWLGVGTDTQYF
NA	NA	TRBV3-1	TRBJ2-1	TGTGCCAGCAGCCGTCGTCGGGGGTGGGGGATCTATGAGCAGTTCTTC	CASSRRRGWGIYEQFF
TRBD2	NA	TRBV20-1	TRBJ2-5	TGCAGTGCTGGCGTTCGGCGGGAGCAGTACTTC	CSAGVRREQYF
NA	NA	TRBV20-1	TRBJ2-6	TGCAGTGCGTTGGGTTTAGCCGCTGGGGCCAACGTCCTGACTTTC	CSALGLAAGANVLTF
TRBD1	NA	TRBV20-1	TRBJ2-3	TGCAGTGCTAGACTGGACAGGCTCGAAACAGATACGCAGTATTTT	CSARLDRLETDTQYF
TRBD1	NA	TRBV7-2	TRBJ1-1	TGTGCCAGCAGCCACAGGGGGCTCACGAGCACTGAAGCTTTCTTT	CASSHRGLTSTEAFF
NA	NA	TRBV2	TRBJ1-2	TGTGCCAGCAGTGGTCGGACGTTAGGCTACACCTTC	CASSGRTLGYTF
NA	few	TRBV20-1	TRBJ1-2	TGCAGTGCTGAGCTCGGTGGGGGGAATGGCTACACCTTC	CSAELGGGNGYTF
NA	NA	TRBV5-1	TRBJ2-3	TGCGCCAGCAGCTTACAGAAGAGAACAGATACGCAGTATTTT	CASSLQKRTDTQYF
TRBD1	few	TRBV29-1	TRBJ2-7	TGCAGCGTCCAGGGACAGGGGAGGCTCGAGCAGTACTTC	CSVQGQGRLEQYF
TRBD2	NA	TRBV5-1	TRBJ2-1	TGCGCCAGCAGCCCCCAGGGAAGCGGGGGGTTTCATGAGCAGTTCTTC	CASSPQGSGGFHEQFF
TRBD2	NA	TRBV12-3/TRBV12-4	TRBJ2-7	TGTGCCAGCAGTTTAACATGGAGCGGGAGCTCCTACGAGCAGTACTTC	CASSLTWSGSSYEQYF
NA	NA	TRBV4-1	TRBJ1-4	TGCGCCAGCAGCCAAGATCTGGTCGCGGCTAATGAAAAACTGTTTTTT	CASSQDLVAANEKLFF
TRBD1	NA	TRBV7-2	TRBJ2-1	TGTGCCAGCAGCCCTCTTTACGGAAGGACAGGGGGCCTTAACAATGAGCAGTTCTTC	CASSPLYGRTGGLNNEQFF
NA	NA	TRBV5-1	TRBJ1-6	TGCGCCAGCAGCTTCGGTACAGCCCGCATCAATTCACCCCCCCACTTT	CASSFGTARINSPPHF
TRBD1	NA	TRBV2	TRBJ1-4	TGTGCCAGCAGTGCATCGGGACAGGGTTCCGGAAAACTGTTTTTT	CASSASGQGSGKLFF
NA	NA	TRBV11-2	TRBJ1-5	TGTGCCAGCAGCTTAGGTAGGGGGGAAGGCAATCAGCCCCAGCATTTT	CASSLGRGEGNQPQHF
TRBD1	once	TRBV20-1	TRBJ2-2	TGCAGTGCAACAGACAGGGGATCCGGGGAGCTGTTTTTT	CSATDRGSGELFF
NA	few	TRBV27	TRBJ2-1	TGTGCCAGCAGTTTAGCGCCCCCAGATGAGCAGTTCTTC	CASSLAPPDEQFF
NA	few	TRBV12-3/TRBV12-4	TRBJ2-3	TGTGCCAGCAGTTTATATGGCTACGGCACAGATACGCAGTATTTT	CASSLYGYGTDTQYF